This T cell receptor (beta chain) was captured by sequencing in a study of monozygotic twins with inflammatory bowel disease. Study findings and constraints: Distinguishing T cell subtypes was not possible. The data gave no support to a single strong IBD-associated signal or clonotype. Repertoire similarity did not differ between concordant and discordant twins, perhaps due to limited power.

Via template switching, UMIs carrying a 6-nucleotide sample barcode were introduced. Reprocessing the 5' RACE reads, TCRdb reports a single entry for every CDR3 protein and omits DNA. Recorded for this sample: over 150,000 distinct CDR3 sequences. Remarks on this clonotype: Antigen specificity is unknown.

Germline lookup yields CDR1 SSHAT and CDR2 FNYEAQ (reference sequence). This CDR3 has 13 residues. V gene TRBV7-7 combines with J gene TRBJ2-3. This clonotype was sampled from a human donor with ulcerative colitis or Crohn's disease, or a healthy co-twin of an affected twin (not recorded which). Sequencing used blood. CDR3 loop: CASSTEMDDTQYF.